What follows describes a single T cell receptor (beta chain). This table comes from immunoSEQ multiplex PCR, and its TCRdb copy is limited to in-frame clones, with some not included. The table includes around 43,000 clones, just over 90% detected once. The CDR3 consists of 15 residues. Germline V CDR1 and CDR2: LNHDA, SQIVND (reference sequence). Trimming took 5 bases from V and 3 from J; bases not matched to a gene: 9. The source of the sample is a study of T cell changes during pregnancy in multiple sclerosis. The sequences come from CD8+ T cells from peripheral blood mononuclear cells, collected after pregnancy. This TCR came from a female donor with multiple sclerosis, enrolled in a pregnancy study. The gene calls are TRBV19 and TRBJ2-7; 8 positions agree with TRBD1. The CDR3 protein is CASSPWDRRFYEQYF. The CDR3 DNA follows: TGTGCCAGTAGTCCTTGGGACAGGAGGTTCTACGAGCAGTACTTC.